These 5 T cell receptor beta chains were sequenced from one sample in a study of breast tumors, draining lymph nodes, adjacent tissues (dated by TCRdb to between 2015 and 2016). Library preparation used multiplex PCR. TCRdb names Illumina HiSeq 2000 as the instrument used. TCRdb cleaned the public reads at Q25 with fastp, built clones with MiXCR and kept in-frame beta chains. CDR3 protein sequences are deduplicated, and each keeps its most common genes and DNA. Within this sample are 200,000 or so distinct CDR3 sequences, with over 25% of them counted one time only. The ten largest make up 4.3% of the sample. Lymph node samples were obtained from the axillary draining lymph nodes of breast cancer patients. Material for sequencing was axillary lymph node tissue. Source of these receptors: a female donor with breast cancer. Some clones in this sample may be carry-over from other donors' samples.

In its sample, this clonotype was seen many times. For the CDR3, the DNA is TGCGCCAGCAGTCGGACAGGGGGTGGTGACACCATATATTTT. This sequence encodes CASSRTGGGDTIYF. The V call is TRBV4-1, the J call TRBJ1-3; 10 bases match TRBD1. CDR3 length: 14 residues. Germline values: CDR1 MGHRA, CDR2 YSYEKL. V trimming: 6 bases; J trimming: 8 bases; junction bases outside the gene matches: 7.

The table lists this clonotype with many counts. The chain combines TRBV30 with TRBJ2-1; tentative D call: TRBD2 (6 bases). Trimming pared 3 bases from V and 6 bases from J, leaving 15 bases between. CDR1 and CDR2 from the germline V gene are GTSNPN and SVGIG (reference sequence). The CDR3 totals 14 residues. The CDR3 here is CAWRIPGAGNEQFF. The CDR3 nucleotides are TGTGCCTGGAGGATCCCGGGAGCTGGCAATGAGCAGTTCTTC.

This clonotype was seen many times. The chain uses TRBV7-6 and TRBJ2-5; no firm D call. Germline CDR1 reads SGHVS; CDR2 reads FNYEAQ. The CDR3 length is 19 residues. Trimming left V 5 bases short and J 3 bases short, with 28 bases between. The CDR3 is CASSPRVGGGAGTEETQYF. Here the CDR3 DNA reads TGTGCCAGCAGCCCCCGAGTAGGCGGCGGTGCAGGTACGGAAGAGACCCAGTACTTC. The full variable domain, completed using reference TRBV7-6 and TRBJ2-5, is GAGVSQSPRYKVTKRGQDVALRCDPISGHVSLYWYRQALGQGPEFLTYFNYEAQQDKSGLPNDRFSAERPEGSISTLTIQRTEQRDSAMYRCASSPRVGGGAGTEETQYFGPGTRLLVL.

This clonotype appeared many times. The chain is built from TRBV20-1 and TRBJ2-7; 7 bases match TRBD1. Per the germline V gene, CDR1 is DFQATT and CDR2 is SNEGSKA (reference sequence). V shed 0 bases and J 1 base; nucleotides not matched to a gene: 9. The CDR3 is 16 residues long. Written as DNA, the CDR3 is TGCAGTGCTAGAGATACCCCTCCCAGGGGGTCCTACGAGCAGTACTTC. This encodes CSARDTPPRGSYEQYF.

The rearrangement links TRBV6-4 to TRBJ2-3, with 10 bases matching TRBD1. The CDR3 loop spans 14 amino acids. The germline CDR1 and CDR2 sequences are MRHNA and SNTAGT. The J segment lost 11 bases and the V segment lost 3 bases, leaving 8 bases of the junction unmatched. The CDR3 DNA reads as TGTGCCAGCAGTGAGACAGGGGGCTACGATGAGCAGTATTTT. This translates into CASSETGGYDEQYF.